This TCR beta chain was sequenced in a study of T-cell reconstitution after alpha-beta-depleted transplantation in children. The ends were cut back, 0 bases at V and 6 bases at J, with 12 bases in the middle. CDR3 length: 15 amino acids. Germline V lookup: CDR1 SGHTA, CDR2 FQGNSA. This clonotype was counted only a few times. Researchers prepared the TCRbeta library using unique molecular identifiers, the study reports. TCRdb itself ran the PCR reads through MiXCR, one entry per CDR3 protein. The table lists over 550,000 distinct CDR3 sequences, more than 9% of them singletons. This TCR was recovered from a human donor who donated a stem cell graft to a child with acute myeloid leukemia. The J gene is TRBJ2-1, the V gene TRBV7-2; a possible D gene is TRBD1 (5 bases). The sequencing used PBMCs from the stem cell graft donor, collected from the stem cell graft. The CDR3 nucleotides read TGTGCCAGCAGCTTAGCGAGCACAGGCGTCAATGAGCAGTTCTTC. Protein: CASSLASTGVNEQFF.